This T cell receptor beta chain stems from a study of human T cells and chemical hapten exposure. The overall study: Small pooled library volume differences mainly caused per-sample TCR yield variation.

The V and J ends lost 5 bases and 1 base respectively, with 8 bases between them. The length of the CDR3 is 12 residues. Germline-derived CDR1 and CDR2 are DFQATT and SNEGSKA (reference sequence). General study findings and limits: Once DPC sensitization occurred, TCRs above 1 in 1000 frequency showed no change.

The sample's time point: healthy volunteer bleed at 2 weeks. Unfractionated whole blood was the source from which total RNA was extracted. Library construction involved attaching unique molecular identifiers to individual cDNA molecules, which allowed quantitative, reproducible TCR counting. Authors' analysis steps: A per-sample median of roughly 97,000 TCRs was observed, with a range of roughly 23,224 to 750,000. Via MiXCR, TCRdb re-called the RACE reads, giving one row per CDR3 protein. TCRdb's processing, not the study's, gives the V and J calls here. This table holds 130,000 or so distinct CDR3 sequences, around 8.2% found once. This clonotype has ten or more counts. Its antigen remains unidentified.

The sequencing sample was made of whole blood. This TCR derives from a male donor in good health. Some clones in this sample may be carry-over from other donors' samples. This chain joins TRBV20-1 and TRBJ1-1; D is unclear. In nucleotides, the CDR3 is TGCAGTGCTCTTCCGCCGAACACTGAAGCTTTCTTT. Protein sequence: CSALPPNTEAFF.